Below, 17 T cell receptor beta chains from the same sample are listed, as sequenced in a study of blood T cell repertoires in COVID-19. Some clones are missing from TCRdb's copy, which holds only in-frame ones; the method was immunoSEQ multiplex PCR. The sample holds over 250,000 clones, 70% to 90% seen once. Input material: PBMCs or T cells enriched from blood (not recorded which). These receptors all stem from a woman between 55 and 75 years old in a cohort exposed to, infected with or recovered from COVID-19 (not recorded which).

J is TRBJ2-1 and V is TRBV4-1; 10 bases are a match to TRBD2. Germline values: CDR1 MGHRA, CDR2 YSYEKL. The trim removed 6 bases at V and 1 base at J, leaving 6 bases unmatched. The CDR3 extends over 16 amino acids. In DNA form, the CDR3 reads TGCGCCAGCAGTCATGTTAGCGGGAGGTCCTACAATGAGCAGTTCTTC. Protein product: CASSHVSGRSYNEQFF.

This clone occurred once. V is TRBV4-2 and J is TRBJ1-4, with D perhaps matching TRBD1 (5 bases). This CDR3 comprises 15 residues. Trimming took 0 bases from V and 2 from J, leaving 7 bases between them. The germline V gene has CDR1 LGHNA and CDR2 YNFKEQ. Here the CDR3 DNA reads TGTGCCAGCAGCCAAGAAGGGGCGACTAATGAAAAACTGTTTTTT. It codes for CASSQEGATNEKLFF.

This rearrangement joins TRBV5-1 to TRBJ1-5; D unresolved. Germline assignment: CDR1 SGHRS and CDR2 YFSETQ. V was shortened by 4 bases and J by 9 bases, with 17 bases between the two germline ends. This CDR3 has 14 residues. CDR3 coding DNA: TGCGCCAGCAGCCCGGAGGTCGGCCTGGGGCCCCAGCATTTT. Translating it yields CASSPEVGLGPQHF.

The CDR3 bases are TGTGCCAGCAGCTTGACTAGCGGGAAGCGGTCTGAGACCCAGTACTTC. Translating it yields CASSLTSGKRSETQYF. The chain is built from TRBV11-3 and TRBJ2-5, with 11 bases lining up with TRBD2. From germline, CDR1 is SGHNT and CDR2 YENEEA. J lost 5 bases, V lost 3 bases, and 8 bases had no gene match. The CDR3 spans 16 residues.

The chain uses TRBV5-1 and TRBJ1-2; D is possibly TRBD1 (5 bases). Trimming pared 3 bases from V and 1 base from J, leaving 10 bases between. The CDR3 covers 14 residues. Germline assignment: CDR1 SGHRS and CDR2 YFSETQ. The CDR3 bases are TGCGCCAGCAGCTCGGGCGGGGGTAACTATGGCTACACCTTC. It encodes CASSSGGGNYGYTF.

This clone has just a few counts. The chain has TRBV28 and TRBJ2-1; 8 bases match TRBD2. V gave up 6 bases and J gave up 5 bases; unmatched junction bases: 12. Germline CDR1 reads MDHEN; CDR2 reads SYDVKM. The length of the CDR3 is 16 residues. CDR3 in DNA: TGTGCCAGCAGCCCGACCGGGACTAGTGGGGACAATGAGCAGTTCTTC. Translated: CASSPTGTSGDNEQFF.

The CDR3 bases are TGTGCCAGCAGCGAACCCACCCTTAGGGGCGGTGGCTACACCTTC. Protein product: CASSEPTLRGGGYTF. The rearrangement joins TRBV11-2 to TRBJ1-2, with a possible D match to TRBD1 (5 bases). Trimming took 5 bases from V and 7 from J, leaving 20 bases between them. CDR1 and CDR2 from the germline V gene are SGHAT and FQNNGV. The CDR3 spans 15 residues.

This clone was seen a handful of times. This chain connects TRBV30 to TRBJ2-7, with 8 nucleotides matching TRBD2. Germline V lookup: CDR1 GTSNPN, CDR2 SVGIG (reference sequence). Losses at the gene ends were 8 bases for V and 1 base for J; bases not matched to a gene: 7. This CDR3 region has 13 residues. The CDR3 loop is CAERASGSYEQYF. CDR3 coding DNA: TGTGCCGAGAGGGCTAGCGGGTCCTACGAGCAGTACTTC.

In its sample, this clone was seen once. The V and J genes are TRBV6-1 and TRBJ1-6; 8 nucleotides align to TRBD1. J was trimmed by 11 bases and V by 5 bases; bases with no gene match: 8. The CDR3 runs to 14 residues. The germline CDR1 and CDR2 sequences are MNHNS and SASEGT. The CDR3 nucleotides read TGTGCCAGCAGTTTCCCGGGACAGGAGGCACCCCTCCACTTT. This sequence encodes CASSFPGQEAPLHF.

The gene calls are TRBV5-1 and TRBJ2-3; 8 nucleotides match TRBD1. The germline CDR1 and CDR2 sequences are SGHRS and YFSETQ. J lost 3 bases, V lost 2 bases, and 2 bases had no gene match. The CDR3 spans 14 residues. The CDR3 DNA is TGCGCCAGCAGCTTTCAGGGGGCAACAGATACGCAGTATTTT. Protein: CASSFQGATDTQYF.

Turning to this clone: In the same sample, other DNA sequences code for this CDR3. This sequence joins TRBV18 and TRBJ2-1, with TRBD1 matching 11 bases. This CDR3 is 15 amino acids long. V dropped 0 bases and J dropped 6; count of bases not matched to a gene: 1. Germline CDR1 KGHSH, CDR2 LQKENI. CDR3 coding DNA: TGTGCCAGCTCACCACCCGGGACAGGGGGCAATGAGCAGTTCTTC. Translated, it gives CASSPPGTGGNEQFF. The whole variable domain, remainder taken from reference TRBV18 and TRBJ2-1, is NAGVMQNPRHLVRRRGQEARLRCSPMKGHSHVYWYRQLPEEGLKFMVYLQKENIIDESGMPKERFSAEFPKEGPSILRIQQVVRGDSAAYFCASSPPGTGGNEQFFGPGTRLTVL.

A note on this clone: The same CDR3 also results from other DNA sequences found in this sample. The genes are TRBV9 and TRBJ1-1; D call uncertain. This CDR3 has 13 residues. The V gene lost 0 bases and the J gene lost 0 bases, with 3 bases spanning the gap. Germline CDR1 reads SGDLS; CDR2 reads YYNGEE. This chain's CDR3 is CASSVELNTEAFF. The CDR3 DNA reads as TGTGCCAGCAGCGTAGAGCTGAACACTGAAGCTTTCTTT.

CDR3 bases: TGTGCCAGCAGCTCACAGGGGGCCGGGTTTACTGAAGCTTTCTTT. This encodes CASSSQGAGFTEAFF. V and J are TRBV7-9 and TRBJ1-1; 9 nucleotides align to TRBD1. Germline CDR1 reads SEHNR; CDR2 reads FQNEAQ (reference sequence). The CDR3 is 15 residues long. Germline trimming cut 4 bases from V and 5 bases from J; bases unmatched to any gene: 8.

This chain uses TRBV5-1 with TRBJ2-3; TRBD1 matches at 9 bases. V lost 2 bases to trimming and J lost 2 bases; unmatched junction nucleotides: 6. CDR1 is SGHRS, CDR2 YFSETQ, per germline. The CDR3 is made up of 16 amino acids. The CDR3 coding sequence is TGCGCCAGCAGCTTTGCGGGACAGGGTTTCACAGATACGCAGTATTTT. It encodes CASSFAGQGFTDTQYF. The variable domain in full, completed from reference TRBV5-1 and TRBJ2-3, reads KAGVTQTPRYLIKTRGQQVTLSCSPISGHRSVSWYQQTPGQGLQFLFEYFSETQRNKGNFPGRFSGRQFSNSRSEMNVSTLELGDSALYLCASSFAGQGFTDTQYFGPGTRLTVL.

The rearrangement joins TRBV4-2 to TRBJ1-6, with 7 bases identical to TRBD1. The ends lost 3 bases at V and 4 bases at J; junction bases unmatched: 6. Germline V lookup: CDR1 LGHNA, CDR2 YNFKEQ. The CDR3 runs to 16 residues. The CDR3 DNA sequence: TGTGCCAGCAGCCAGTCGGGACAGAGGTATAATTCACCCCTCCACTTT. Translation: CASSQSGQRYNSPLHF.

The genes are TRBV3-1 (or the pseudogene TRBV3-2) and TRBJ2-7; 9 positions match TRBD2. CDR3 length: 17 amino acids. V dropped 1 base and J dropped 6; count of bases not matched to a gene: 13. Germline V gene sequence: CDR1 LGHDT, CDR2 YNNKEL (reference sequence). The CDR3: CASSQGASGALAGEQYF. CDR3 nucleotides: TGTGCCAGCAGCCAAGGGGCTAGCGGGGCTTTGGCGGGCGAGCAGTACTTC.

V gene TRBV27 combines with J gene TRBJ2-3, with 8 bases matching TRBD2. CDR3 length: 16 residues. Germline CDR1 reads MNHEY; CDR2 reads SMNVEV (reference sequence). V lost 6 bases to trimming and J lost 2 bases; unmatched junction nucleotides: 10. The CDR3 loop is CASRTAGGFFTDTQYF. The CDR3 nucleotides are TGTGCCAGCAGGACCGCGGGAGGTTTTTTCACAGATACGCAGTATTTT.